One sample yielded the 10 T cell receptor beta chains listed below, sequenced in a study of technical replicates of blood from a handful of donors. Some clones are missing from TCRdb's copy, which holds only in-frame ones; the method was immunoSEQ multiplex PCR. The table records approximately 81,000 clones, nearly 97% of them present only once. The sample taken for sequencing was T cells isolated from PBMCs. These TCRs come from a human donor in good health.

This chain links TRBV4-1 with TRBJ1-2; no reliable D call. V lost 0 bases and J lost 3, with 11 bases in between. Germline lookup yields CDR1 MGHRA and CDR2 YSYEKL. The CDR3 is 15 amino acids. DNA of the CDR3: TGCGCCAGCAGCCAAGATGGCAGGCTGGACTATGGCTACACCTTC. It is translated as CASSQDGRLDYGYTF.

The genes are TRBV10-1 and TRBJ2-1; TRBD2 is a possible D gene (5 bases). Trimming pared 7 bases from V and 1 base from J, leaving 20 bases between. Germline values: CDR1 WNHNN, CDR2 SYGVQD (reference sequence). The CDR3 extends over 17 amino acids. The CDR3 DNA reads TGCGCCAGCATATTCCCTCGTGTATGGGAGTCCTACAATGAGCAGTTCTTC. Protein sequence: CASIFPRVWESYNEQFF.

V gene TRBV2 combines with J gene TRBJ2-1; 10 bases match TRBD1. The length of the CDR3 is 15 residues. The ends lost 7 bases at V and 5 bases at J; junction bases unmatched: 8. Germline values: CDR1 SNHLY, CDR2 FYNNEI. The CDR3 loop reads CASTRDRGRHNEQFF. CDR3 bases: TGTGCCAGCACCCGGGACAGGGGAAGGCACAATGAGCAGTTCTTC. Full variable domain (missing parts from reference TRBV2 and TRBJ2-1): EPEVTQTPSHQVTQMGQEVILRCVPISNHLYFYWYRQILGQKVEFLVSFYNNEISEKSEIFDDQFSVERPDGSNFTLKIRSTKLEDSAMYFCASTRDRGRHNEQFFGPGTRLTVL.

This chain joins TRBV6-5 and TRBJ1-2, with D maybe TRBD1 (5 bases). Germline assignment: CDR1 MNHEY and CDR2 SVGAGI. The germline V and J ends were trimmed by 2 bases and 7 bases, with 14 bases remaining between them. This CDR3 is built from 14 residues. Here the CDR3 reads CASSYIGAGGGYTF. The CDR3 coding sequence is TGTGCCAGCAGTTACATAGGGGCGGGGGGTGGCTACACCTTC.

The chain links TRBV27 to TRBJ1-1; D ambiguous. The CDR3 covers 15 residues. Germline V gives CDR1 MNHEY, CDR2 SMNVEV (reference sequence). V was pared by 0 bases and J by 4 bases, with 12 bases between. In nucleotides, the CDR3 is TGTGCCAGCAGTTTATCGATTGAGGGTACCACTGAAGCTTTCTTT. It is translated as CASSLSIEGTTEAFF.

The rearrangement links TRBV30 to TRBJ1-1; D perhaps matches TRBD1 (6 bases). CDR3 length: 12 amino acids. CDR1 is GTSNPN and CDR2 is SVGIG in the germline V gene (reference sequence). Trimming removed 4 bases from V and 7 bases from J, with 13 bases in between. For the CDR3, the DNA is TGTGCCTGGACTTGGGACACTGTTGAAGCTTTCTTT. The encoded protein is CAWTWDTVEAFF.

The chain combines TRBV5-5 with TRBJ1-1; D gene uncertain. Germline assignment: CDR1 SGHKS and CDR2 YYEKEE (reference sequence). Deletions cut 3 bases from V and 3 bases from J, with 6 bases between. This CDR3 spans 12 amino acids. CDR3 nucleotide sequence: TGTGCCAGCAGCTGGCGGTACACTGAAGCTTTCTTT. It encodes CASSWRYTEAFF. The variable domain in full, with the rest retrieved from reference TRBV5-5 and TRBJ1-1, is DAGVTQSPTHLIKTRGQQVTLRCSPISGHKSVSWYQQVLGQGPQFIFQYYEKEERGRGNFPDRFSARQFPNYSSELNVNALLLGDSALYLCASSWRYTEAFFGQGTRLTVV.

The chain couples TRBV5-4 to TRBJ2-3; D is ambiguous. The length of the CDR3 is 15 residues. The V end lost 0 bases, the J end lost 1 base, and 9 bases lay between the germline ends. Germline V lookup: CDR1 SGHNT, CDR2 YYREEE (reference sequence). CDR3 in DNA: TGTGCCAGCAGCTTGGTCTCCCCTGGCACAGATACGCAGTATTTT. Translated: CASSLVSPGTDTQYF.

The chain employs TRBV7-8 and TRBJ2-1; 10 nucleotides line up with TRBD2. The CDR3 is made up of 16 amino acids. Trimming removed 4 bases from V and 5 bases from J; junction bases left unmatched: 8. Germline CDR1 SGHVS, CDR2 FQNEAQ. The CDR3 is CASSWRLAGENNEQFF. The CDR3 DNA is TGTGCCAGCAGCTGGCGTCTAGCGGGAGAGAACAATGAGCAGTTCTTC.

The chain links TRBV14 to TRBJ2-2; 12 nucleotides agree with TRBD2. CDR1 is SGHDN, CDR2 FVKESK, per germline. Unmatched junction bases numbered 16, after V lost 4 bases and J lost 7 bases. The CDR3 spans 19 residues. In DNA form, the CDR3 reads TGTGCCAGCAGCCTAAAGTCCGCACTAGCGGGAGGTCGGATCGGGGAGCTGTTTTTT. The encoded protein is CASSLKSALAGGRIGELFF.